These T cell receptor beta chains were read from a single sample in a study of blood T cell repertoires in COVID-19. Clones were read by immunoSEQ multiplex PCR, and TCRdb kept only the in-frame ones, dropping some. The profile shows about 300,000 clones, roughly 86% of them singletons. The sample comprised peripheral blood. The origin of the receptors is a woman aged 25 to 45 with COVID-19, enrolled during active disease. CDR3s leave out the opening cysteine and the closing phenylalanine or tryptophan. A D gene is named only where the DNA matches it firmly.

V gene,J gene,D gene,CDR3 protein
TRBV29-1,TRBJ2-1,.,SVEYSPGLTYNEQF
TRBV11-2,TRBJ1-2,.,ASSSSDRHWGGYT
TRBV7-8,TRBJ2-3,.,ASSANRDPRDTQY
TRBV13,TRBJ1-6,TRBD1,ASSFDRGGFSPLH
TRBV28,TRBJ1-2,.,ASSPPQGTTNYGYT
TRBV7-2,TRBJ1-1,.,ASSRDPGIGTEAF
TRBV11-2,TRBJ1-2,TRBD1,ATGGSGYT
TRBV5-4,TRBJ1-2,.,ASSLTGVYGYT
TRBV25-1,TRBJ2-1,TRBD1,ASSSYRGSSYNEQF
TRBV3-1/TRBV3-2,TRBJ1-3,.,ASSQDGINPSGNTIY
TRBV7-9,TRBJ2-3,TRBD2,ASSSSGGAGTDTQY
TRBV5-1,TRBJ1-1,TRBD1,ASSYDRQGEAF
TRBV2,TRBJ2-3,.,ASSGEQETSTDTQY
TRBV2,TRBJ2-3,TRBD2,AVGTSLSSTDTQY
TRBV7-3,TRBJ2-3,.,ASSSTYRDTQY
TRBV11-2,TRBJ2-5,TRBD2,ASSPVGSGGRQETQY
TRBV6-2/TRBV6-3,TRBJ2-5,.,ASSYSRFTQY
TRBV4-3,TRBJ2-7,.,ASSQEVTSREQY
TRBV5-6,TRBJ2-3,TRBD2,ASSKLAGVTDTQY
TRBV25-1,TRBJ1-6,TRBD1,ASSETGTGLNSPLH
TRBV19,TRBJ2-2,.,ATLGRGVGTGELF
TRBV25-1,TRBJ1-1,.,ASSAFGQLNTEAF
TRBV10-1,TRBJ1-3,.,ASSVGGAGNTIY
TRBV4-1,TRBJ1-5,TRBD1,ASSQVGTGPNQPQH
TRBV7-8,TRBJ1-2,.,ASSPPRVRSVRGYT
TRBV20-1,TRBJ1-5,.,SASRQGGQPQH
TRBV7-6,TRBJ1-3,.,ASSPSDLRNTIY